What follows is one TCR beta chain and its context. Antigen: not known. At one end, the junction sequence differs from germline, possibly due to a read error. The CDR3 has 15 amino acids. The V gene's germline CDR1 is SQVTM and CDR2 ANQGSEA. The PCR was carried out with 60 Vbeta primers and 13 Jbeta primers. As processed by the authors: Approximately 11 million of the 60 million to 80 million unique TCR beta chains counted in a later analysis were shared. Libraries were prepared by immunoSEQ multiplex PCR; TCRdb keeps only in-frame clonotypes and omits some of them. V, J and clone size are taken as reported in that table, and D and trimming were inferred from the DNA itself. The sample records about 190,000 clones, over 80% being singletons. The data originate from a study of cytomegalovirus exposure and HLA in healthy donors. Study-wide points: Reports described diagnosis of cytomegalovirus status by the classifier as highly specific and sensitive. At a 0.05 false discovery rate, a later analysis found 16,951 TCR beta sequences to be associated with HLA alleles. TCR beta chains numbering about 160 were designated cytomegalovirus-associated.

The chain links TRBV29-1 to TRBJ1-3; TRBD1 matches at 7 bases. Specimen: PBMCs. The receptor was isolated from a man aged 35 to 55 in good health and CMV-seropositive. The CDR3 region has the DNA TGCAGCGTGACAGGGACCCTTAGCTCTGGAAGCACCATATATTTT. Protein product: CSVTGTLSSGSTIYF.